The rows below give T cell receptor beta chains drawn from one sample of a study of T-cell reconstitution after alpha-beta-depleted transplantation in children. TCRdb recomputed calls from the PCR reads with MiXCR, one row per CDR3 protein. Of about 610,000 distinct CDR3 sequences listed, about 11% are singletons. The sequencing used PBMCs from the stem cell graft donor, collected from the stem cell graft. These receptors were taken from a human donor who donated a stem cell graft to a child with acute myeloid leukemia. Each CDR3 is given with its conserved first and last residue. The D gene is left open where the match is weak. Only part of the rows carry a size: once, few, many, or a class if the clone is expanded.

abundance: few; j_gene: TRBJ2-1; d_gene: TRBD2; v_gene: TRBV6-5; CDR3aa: CASSYRGGGRQDNEQFF; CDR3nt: TGTGCCAGCAGTTACCGCGGGGGCGGGAGGCAGGACAATGAGCAGTTCTTC
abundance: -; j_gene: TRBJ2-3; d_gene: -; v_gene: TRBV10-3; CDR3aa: CAISQLDTQYF; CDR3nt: TGTGCCATCAGCCAGTTAGATACGCAGTATTTT
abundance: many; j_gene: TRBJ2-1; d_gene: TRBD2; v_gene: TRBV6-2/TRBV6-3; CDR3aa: CASSRAGDGGGNEQFF; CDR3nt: TGTGCCAGCAGCCGAGCGGGGGACGGGGGAGGCAATGAGCAGTTCTTC
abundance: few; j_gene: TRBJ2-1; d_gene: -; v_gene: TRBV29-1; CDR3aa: CSVHGYNEQFF; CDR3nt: TGCAGCGTGCACGGGTACAATGAGCAGTTCTTC
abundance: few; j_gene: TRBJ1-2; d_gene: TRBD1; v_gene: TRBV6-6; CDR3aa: CASSTGAGAGYTF; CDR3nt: TGTGCCAGCAGTACAGGGGCCGGAGCTGGCTACACCTTC
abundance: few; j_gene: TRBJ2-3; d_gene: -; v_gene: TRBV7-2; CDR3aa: CASRGGIGTQYF; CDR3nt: TGTGCCAGCAGAGGAGGGATCGGTACGCAGTATTTT
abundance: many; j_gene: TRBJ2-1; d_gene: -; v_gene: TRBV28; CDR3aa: CASNNAINEQFF; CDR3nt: TGTGCCAGCAATAACGCCATCAATGAGCAGTTCTTC
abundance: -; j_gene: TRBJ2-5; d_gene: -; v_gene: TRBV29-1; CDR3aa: CSVEDSGVGGETQYF; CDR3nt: TGCAGCGTTGAAGATTCTGGGGTGGGCGGGGAGACCCAGTACTTC
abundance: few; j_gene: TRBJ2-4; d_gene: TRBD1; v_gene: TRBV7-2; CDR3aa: CASSLVRQGKNIQYF; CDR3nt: TGTGCCAGCAGCTTAGTCAGACAGGGGAAAAACATTCAGTACTTC
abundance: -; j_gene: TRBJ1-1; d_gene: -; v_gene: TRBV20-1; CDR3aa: CSASRDTEAFF; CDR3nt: TGCAGTGCTAGTAGGGATACTGAAGCTTTCTTT
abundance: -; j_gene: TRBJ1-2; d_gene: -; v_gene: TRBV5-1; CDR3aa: CASSLVASNYGYTF; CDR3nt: TGCGCCAGCAGCTTGGTGGCCAGTAACTATGGCTACACCTTC
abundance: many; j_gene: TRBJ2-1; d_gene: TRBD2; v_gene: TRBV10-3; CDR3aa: CAIQRGGSSYNEQFF; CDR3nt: TGTGCCATCCAAAGGGGAGGGAGCTCCTACAATGAGCAGTTCTTC
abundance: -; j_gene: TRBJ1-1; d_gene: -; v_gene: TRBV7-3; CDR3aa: CASSLTSTAGAEAFF; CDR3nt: TGTGCCAGCAGCTTGACGAGTACAGCGGGCGCTGAAGCTTTCTTT
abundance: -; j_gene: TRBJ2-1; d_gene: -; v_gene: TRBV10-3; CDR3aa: CAISKQGSSYNEQFF; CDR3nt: TGTGCCATCAGCAAACAGGGCAGCTCCTACAATGAGCAGTTCTTC
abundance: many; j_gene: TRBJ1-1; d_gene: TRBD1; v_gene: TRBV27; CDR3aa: CASSRLTGSTEAFF; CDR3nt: TGTGCCAGCAGTCGACTGACAGGGAGCACTGAAGCTTTCTTT
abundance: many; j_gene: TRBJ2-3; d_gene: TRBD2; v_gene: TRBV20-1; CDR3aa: CSASILAGASADTQYF; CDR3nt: TGCAGTGCTAGCATACTAGCGGGAGCGTCGGCAGATACGCAGTATTTT
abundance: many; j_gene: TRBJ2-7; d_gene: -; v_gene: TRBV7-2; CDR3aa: CASSLAAGLSYEQYF; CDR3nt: TGTGCCAGCAGCTTAGCGGCAGGGTTGTCCTACGAGCAGTACTTC
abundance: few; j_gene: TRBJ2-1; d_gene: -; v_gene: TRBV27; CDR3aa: CASSQGLVSYNEQFF; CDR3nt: TGTGCCAGCAGTCAAGGACTTGTATCCTACAATGAGCAGTTCTTC
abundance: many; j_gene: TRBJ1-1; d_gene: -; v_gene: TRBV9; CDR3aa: CASSVSGALNTEAFF; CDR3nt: TGTGCCAGCAGCGTATCAGGGGCGTTGAACACTGAAGCTTTCTTT
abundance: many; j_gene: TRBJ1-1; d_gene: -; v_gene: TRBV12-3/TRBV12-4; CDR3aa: CASSLSAGGAFF; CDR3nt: TGTGCCAGCAGTTTATCGGCGGGTGGAGCTTTCTTT
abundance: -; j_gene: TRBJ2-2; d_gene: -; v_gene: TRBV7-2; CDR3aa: CASSLLAAVNTVELFF; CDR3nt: TGTGCCAGCAGCTTATTAGCAGCGGTGAACACCGTGGAGCTGTTTTTT
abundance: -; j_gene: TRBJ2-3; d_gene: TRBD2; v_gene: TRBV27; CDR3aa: CASSRLIGLAGEDTQYF; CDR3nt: TGTGCCAGCAGCCGACTTATTGGACTAGCGGGAGAAGATACGCAGTATTTT
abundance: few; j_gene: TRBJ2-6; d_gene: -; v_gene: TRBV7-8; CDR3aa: CASSLELGHYSGANVLTF; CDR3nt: TGTGCCAGCAGCTTAGAATTGGGACACTACTCTGGGGCCAACGTCCTGACTTTC
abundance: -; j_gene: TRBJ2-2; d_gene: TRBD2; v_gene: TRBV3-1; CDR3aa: CAISLARGSGSGTGELFF; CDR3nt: TGTGCCATCAGTTTAGCCCGGGGTAGCGGGAGTGGGACCGGGGAGCTGTTTTTT
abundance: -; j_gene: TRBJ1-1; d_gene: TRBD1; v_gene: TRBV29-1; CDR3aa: CSVEGRDRGLNTEAFF; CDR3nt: TGCAGCGTTGAAGGGAGGGACAGGGGCCTGAACACTGAAGCTTTCTTT
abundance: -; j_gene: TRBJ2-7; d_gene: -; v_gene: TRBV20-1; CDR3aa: CSASGSLPAYEQYF; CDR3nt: TGCAGTGCTAGCGGGAGCCTTCCCGCCTACGAGCAGTACTTC
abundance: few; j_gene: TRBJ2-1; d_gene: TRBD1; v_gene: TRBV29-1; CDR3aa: CSVALDRVEFF; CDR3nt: TGCAGCGTTGCACTGGACAGGGTTGAGTTCTTC
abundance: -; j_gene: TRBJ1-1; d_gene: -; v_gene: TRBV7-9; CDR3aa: CASSFPGGRAFF; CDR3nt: TGTGCCAGCAGCTTCCCCGGGGGCAGAGCTTTCTTT
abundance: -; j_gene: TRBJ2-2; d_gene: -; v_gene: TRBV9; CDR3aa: CATGLGNTGELFF; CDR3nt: TGTGCCACCGGGCTAGGAAACACCGGGGAGCTGTTTTTT
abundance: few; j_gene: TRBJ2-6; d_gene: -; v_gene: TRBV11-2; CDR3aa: CASSLMTGLGSGANVLTF; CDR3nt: TGTGCCAGCAGCTTAATGACAGGCCTAGGGTCTGGGGCCAACGTCCTGACTTTC
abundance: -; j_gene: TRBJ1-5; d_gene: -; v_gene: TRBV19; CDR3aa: CASIGRANQPQHF; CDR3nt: TGTGCCAGTATCGGCAGGGCTAATCAGCCCCAGCATTTT
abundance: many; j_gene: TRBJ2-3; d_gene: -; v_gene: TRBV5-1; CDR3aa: CASSLYSASTDTQYF; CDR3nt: TGCGCCAGCAGCTTATATTCCGCTAGCACAGATACGCAGTATTTT
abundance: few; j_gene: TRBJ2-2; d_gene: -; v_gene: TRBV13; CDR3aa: CASSFVYNTGELFF; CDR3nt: TGTGCCAGCAGCTTTGTCTACAACACCGGGGAGCTGTTTTTT
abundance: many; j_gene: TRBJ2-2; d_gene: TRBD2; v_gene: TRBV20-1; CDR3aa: CSARSGGVGELFF; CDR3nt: TGCAGTGCTAGGTCGGGAGGTGTAGGGGAGCTGTTTTTT
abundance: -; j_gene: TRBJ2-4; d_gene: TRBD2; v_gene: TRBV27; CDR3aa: CASSPSGSSENIQYF; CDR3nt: TGTGCCAGCAGCCCTAGCGGGAGTTCGGAAAACATTCAGTACTTC
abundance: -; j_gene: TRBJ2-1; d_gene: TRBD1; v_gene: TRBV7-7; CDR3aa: CASSSTGQTGRNEQFF; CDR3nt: TGTGCTAGCAGCTCAACGGGCCAGACAGGGAGAAATGAGCAGTTCTTC
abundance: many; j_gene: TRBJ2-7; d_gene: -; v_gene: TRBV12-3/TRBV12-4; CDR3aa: CASSFGRGSSEQYF; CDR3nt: TGTGCCAGCAGTTTCGGCAGGGGTAGCAGCGAGCAGTACTTC
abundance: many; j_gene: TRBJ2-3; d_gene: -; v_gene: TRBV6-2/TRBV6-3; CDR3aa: CASSLGPTDTQYF; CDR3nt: TGTGCCAGCAGCCTGGGACCGACCGATACGCAGTATTTT
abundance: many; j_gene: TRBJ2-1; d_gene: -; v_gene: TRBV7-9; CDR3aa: CASSVTSSYNEQFF; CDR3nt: TGTGCCAGCAGCGTCACGAGCTCCTACAATGAGCAGTTCTTC
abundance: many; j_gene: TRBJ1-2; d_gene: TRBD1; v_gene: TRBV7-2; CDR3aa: CASSLRGTVNYGYTF; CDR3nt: TGTGCCAGCAGCTTACGAGGGACAGTTAACTATGGCTACACCTTC
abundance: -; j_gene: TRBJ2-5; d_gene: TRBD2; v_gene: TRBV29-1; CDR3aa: CSGEGRGQQETQYF; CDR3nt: TGCAGCGGCGAAGGGAGGGGCCAGCAAGAGACCCAGTACTTC
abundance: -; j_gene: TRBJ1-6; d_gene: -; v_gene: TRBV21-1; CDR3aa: CASSPGQAFHNSPLHF; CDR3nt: TGTGCCAGCAGCCCCGGACAGGCCTTCCATAATTCACCCCTCCACTTT
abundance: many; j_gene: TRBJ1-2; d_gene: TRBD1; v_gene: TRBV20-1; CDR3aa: CSAVLRQGADGYTF; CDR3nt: TGCAGTGCCGTACTAAGACAGGGGGCGGACGGCTACACCTTC
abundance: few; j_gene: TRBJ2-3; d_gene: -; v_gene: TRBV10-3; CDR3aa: CAISESGKSSTDTQYF; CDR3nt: TGTGCCATCAGTGAGTCTGGGAAATCTAGCACAGATACGCAGTATTTT
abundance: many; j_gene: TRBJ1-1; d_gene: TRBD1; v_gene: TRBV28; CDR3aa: CASSLGQGQGTEAFF; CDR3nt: TGTGCCAGCAGTCTTGGACAGGGGCAGGGCACTGAAGCTTTCTTT
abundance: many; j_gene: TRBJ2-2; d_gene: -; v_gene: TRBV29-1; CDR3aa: CSAYLSEGTGELFF; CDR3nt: TGCAGCGCTTACCTAAGCGAGGGGACCGGGGAGCTGTTTTTT
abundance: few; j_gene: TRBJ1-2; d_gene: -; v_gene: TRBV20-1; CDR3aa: CSARPDNYGYTF; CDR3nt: TGCAGTGCTAGGCCAGATAACTATGGCTACACCTTC
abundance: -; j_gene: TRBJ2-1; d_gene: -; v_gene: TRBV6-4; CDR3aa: CASSERLVSEQFF; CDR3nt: TGTGCCAGCAGTGAACGGCTAGTCAGTGAGCAGTTCTTC
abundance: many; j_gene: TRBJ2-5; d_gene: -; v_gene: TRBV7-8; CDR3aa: CASSSDFRWETQYF; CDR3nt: TGTGCCAGCAGCTCCGACTTTAGATGGGAGACCCAGTACTTC
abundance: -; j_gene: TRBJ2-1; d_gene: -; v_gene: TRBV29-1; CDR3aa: CSVHPFGGGRTFF; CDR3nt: TGCAGCGTTCACCCATTTGGGGGCGGGAGAACGTTCTTC
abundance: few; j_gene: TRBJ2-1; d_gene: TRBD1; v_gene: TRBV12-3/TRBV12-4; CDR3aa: CASRPNLGTGIVRFF; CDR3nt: TGTGCCAGCAGGCCAAACCTAGGGACAGGGATAGTTAGGTTCTTC
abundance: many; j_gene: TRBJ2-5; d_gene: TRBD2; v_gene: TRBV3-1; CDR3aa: CASSQGVSGSRRTQYF; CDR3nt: TGTGCCAGCAGCCAAGGAGTTAGCGGGAGTAGGAGGACCCAGTACTTC
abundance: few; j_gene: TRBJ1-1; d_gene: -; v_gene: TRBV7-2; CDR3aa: CASKKENTEAFF; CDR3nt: TGTGCCAGCAAAAAAGAGAACACTGAAGCTTTCTTT
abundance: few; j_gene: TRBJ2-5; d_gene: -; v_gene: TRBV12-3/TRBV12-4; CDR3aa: CASSLKLADRAQETQYF; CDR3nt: TGTGCCAGCAGTTTGAAACTAGCTGACCGGGCCCAAGAGACCCAGTACTTC